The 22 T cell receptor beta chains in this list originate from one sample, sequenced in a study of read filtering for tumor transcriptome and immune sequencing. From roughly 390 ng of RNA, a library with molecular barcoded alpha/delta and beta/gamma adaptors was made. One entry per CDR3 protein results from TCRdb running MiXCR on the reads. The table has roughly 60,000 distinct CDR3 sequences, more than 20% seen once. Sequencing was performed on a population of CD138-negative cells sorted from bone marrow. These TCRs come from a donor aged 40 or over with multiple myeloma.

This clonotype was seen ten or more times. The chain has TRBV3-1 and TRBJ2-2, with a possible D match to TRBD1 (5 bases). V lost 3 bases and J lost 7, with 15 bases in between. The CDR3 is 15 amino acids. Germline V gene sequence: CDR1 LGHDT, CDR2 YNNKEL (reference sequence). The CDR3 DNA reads TGTGCCAGCAGCCATTGGTCGACAGTCGGCGGGGAGCTGTTTTTT. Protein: CASSHWSTVGGELFF.

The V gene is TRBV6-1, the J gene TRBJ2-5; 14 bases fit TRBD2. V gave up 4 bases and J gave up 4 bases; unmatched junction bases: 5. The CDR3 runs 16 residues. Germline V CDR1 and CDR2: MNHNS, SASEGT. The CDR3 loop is CASSARLAGGRETQYF. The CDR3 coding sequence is TGTGCCAGCAGTGCCCGACTAGCGGGGGGGCGAGAGACCCAGTACTTC.

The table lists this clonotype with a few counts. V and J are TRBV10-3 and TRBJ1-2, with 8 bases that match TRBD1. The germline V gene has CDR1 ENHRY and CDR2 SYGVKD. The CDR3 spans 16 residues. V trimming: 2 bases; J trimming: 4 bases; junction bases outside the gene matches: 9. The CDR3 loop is CAISERETGASYGYTF. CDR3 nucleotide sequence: TGTGCCATCAGTGAGCGGGAGACAGGGGCCAGCTATGGCTACACCTTC.

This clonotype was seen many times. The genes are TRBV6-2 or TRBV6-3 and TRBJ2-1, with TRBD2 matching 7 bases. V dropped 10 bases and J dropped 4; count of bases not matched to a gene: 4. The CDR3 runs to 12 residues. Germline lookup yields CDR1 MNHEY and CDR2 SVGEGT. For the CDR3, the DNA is TGTGCCACCGGGGAGGGGTACAATGAGCAGTTCTTC. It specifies CATGEGYNEQFF.

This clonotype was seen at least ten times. The CDR3 loop reads CASRPHHEQYF. In DNA form, the CDR3 reads TGTGCCAGCAGACCCCACCACGAGCAGTACTTC. This rearrangement joins TRBV12-3 or TRBV12-4 to TRBJ2-7; D is undetermined. V lost 6 bases to trimming and J lost 5 bases, with 8 bases between them. The CDR3 is made up of 11 amino acids.

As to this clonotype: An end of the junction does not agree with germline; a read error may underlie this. The CDR3 region has the DNA TGCAGCGCCTACTTTGTTCCGGGACAGGGTGCTCCTGGCACATATACGCAGTATTTT. This gives the protein CSAYFVPGQGAPGTYTQYF. This chain connects TRBV29-1 to TRBJ2-3, with 9 bases lining up with TRBD1. Germline V lookup: CDR1 SQVTM, CDR2 ANQGSEA. CDR3 length: 19 amino acids.

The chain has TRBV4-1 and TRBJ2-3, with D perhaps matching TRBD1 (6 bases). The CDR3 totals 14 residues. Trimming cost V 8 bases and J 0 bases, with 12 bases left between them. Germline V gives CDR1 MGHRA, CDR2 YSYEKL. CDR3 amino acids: CASGRTESTDTQYF. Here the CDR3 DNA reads TGCGCCAGCGGTCGGACAGAGAGCACAGATACGCAGTATTTT.

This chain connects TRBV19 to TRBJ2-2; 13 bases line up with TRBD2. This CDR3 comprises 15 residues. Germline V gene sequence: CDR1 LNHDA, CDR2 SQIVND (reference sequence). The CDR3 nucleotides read TGTGTCAGCCTCCCGGGACTAGCGGGGACCGGGGAGCTGTTTTTT. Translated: CVSLPGLAGTGELFF.

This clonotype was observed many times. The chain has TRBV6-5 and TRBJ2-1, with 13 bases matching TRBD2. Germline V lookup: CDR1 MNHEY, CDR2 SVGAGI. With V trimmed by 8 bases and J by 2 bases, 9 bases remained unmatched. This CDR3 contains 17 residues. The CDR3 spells CASRRTGLAGAYNEQFF. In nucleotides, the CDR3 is TGTGCCAGCCGACGGACAGGACTAGCGGGAGCCTACAATGAGCAGTTCTTC.

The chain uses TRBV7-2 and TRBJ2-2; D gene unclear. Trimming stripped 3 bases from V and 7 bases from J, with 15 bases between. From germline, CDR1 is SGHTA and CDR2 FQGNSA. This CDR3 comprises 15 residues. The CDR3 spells CASSLVGGNDGELFF. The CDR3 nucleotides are TGTGCCAGCAGCTTGGTCGGCGGAAATGACGGGGAGCTGTTTTTT.

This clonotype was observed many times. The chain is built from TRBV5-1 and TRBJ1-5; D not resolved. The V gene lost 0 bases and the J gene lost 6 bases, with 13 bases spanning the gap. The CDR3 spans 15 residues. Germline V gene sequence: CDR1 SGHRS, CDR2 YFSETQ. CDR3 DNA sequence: TGCGCCAGCAGCTTGGATCCAGAGGCTTCTCAGCCCCAGCATTTT. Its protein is CASSLDPEASQPQHF. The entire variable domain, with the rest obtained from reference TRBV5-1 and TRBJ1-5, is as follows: KAGVTQTPRYLIKTRGQQVTLSCSPISGHRSVSWYQQTPGQGLQFLFEYFSETQRNKGNFPGRFSGRQFSNSRSEMNVSTLELGDSALYLCASSLDPEASQPQHFGDGTRLSIL.

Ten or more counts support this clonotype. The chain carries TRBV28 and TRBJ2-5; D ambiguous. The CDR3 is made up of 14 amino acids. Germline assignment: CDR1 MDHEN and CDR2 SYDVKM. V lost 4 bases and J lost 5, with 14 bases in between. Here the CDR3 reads CASSYGPLPETQYF. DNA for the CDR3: TGTGCCAGCAGTTATGGCCCACTCCCTGAGACCCAGTACTTC.

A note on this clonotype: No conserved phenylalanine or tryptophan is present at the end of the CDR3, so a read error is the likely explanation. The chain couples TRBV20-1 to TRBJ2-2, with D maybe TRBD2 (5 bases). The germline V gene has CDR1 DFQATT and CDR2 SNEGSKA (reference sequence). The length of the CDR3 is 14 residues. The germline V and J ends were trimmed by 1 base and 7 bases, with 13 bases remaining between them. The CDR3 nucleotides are TGCAGTGCTAGAGTGACGGGAACTTACGGGGAGCTGTTTCTT. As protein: CSARVTGTYGELFL.

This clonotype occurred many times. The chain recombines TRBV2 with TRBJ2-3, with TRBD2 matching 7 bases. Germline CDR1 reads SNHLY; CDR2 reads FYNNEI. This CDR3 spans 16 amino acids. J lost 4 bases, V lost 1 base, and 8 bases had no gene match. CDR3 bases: TGTGCCAGCAGTGAAGGGTCGGCGGGGGTCGCAGATACGCAGTATTTT. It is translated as CASSEGSAGVADTQYF.

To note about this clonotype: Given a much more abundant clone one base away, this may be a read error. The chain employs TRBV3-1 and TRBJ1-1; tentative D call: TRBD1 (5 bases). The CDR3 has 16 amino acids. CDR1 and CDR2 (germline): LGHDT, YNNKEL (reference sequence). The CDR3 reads CACSQGRGGVDTEAFF. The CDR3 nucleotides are TGTGCCTGCAGCCAGGGCCGAGGAGGGGTGGACACTGAAGCTTTCTTT. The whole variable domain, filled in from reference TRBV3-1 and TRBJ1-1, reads DTAVSQTPKYLVTQMGNDKSIKCEQNLGHDTMYWYKQDSKKFLKIMFSYNNKELIINETVPNRFSPKSPDKAHLNLHINSLELGDSAVYFCACSQGRGGVDTEAFFGQGTRLTVV.

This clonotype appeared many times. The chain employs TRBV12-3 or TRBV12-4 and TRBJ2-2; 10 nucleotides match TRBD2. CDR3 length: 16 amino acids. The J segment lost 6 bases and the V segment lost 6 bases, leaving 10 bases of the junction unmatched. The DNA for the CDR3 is TGTGCCAGCAGGGCCGGGACTAGCGTTATCGCCGGGGAGCTGTTTTTT. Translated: CASRAGTSVIAGELFF.

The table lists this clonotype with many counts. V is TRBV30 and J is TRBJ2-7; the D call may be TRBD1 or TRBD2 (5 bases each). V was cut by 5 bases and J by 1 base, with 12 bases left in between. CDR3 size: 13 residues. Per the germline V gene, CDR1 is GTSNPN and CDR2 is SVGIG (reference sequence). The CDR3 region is CAWVPGPSYEQYF. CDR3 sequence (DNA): TGTGCCTGGGTCCCGGGACCGTCCTACGAGCAGTACTTC.

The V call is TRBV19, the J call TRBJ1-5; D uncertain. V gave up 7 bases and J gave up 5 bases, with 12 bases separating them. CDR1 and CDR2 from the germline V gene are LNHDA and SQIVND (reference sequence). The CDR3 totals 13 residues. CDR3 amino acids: CASTRAGDQPQHF. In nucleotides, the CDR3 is TGTGCCAGTACCCGTGCAGGAGATCAGCCCCAGCATTTT.

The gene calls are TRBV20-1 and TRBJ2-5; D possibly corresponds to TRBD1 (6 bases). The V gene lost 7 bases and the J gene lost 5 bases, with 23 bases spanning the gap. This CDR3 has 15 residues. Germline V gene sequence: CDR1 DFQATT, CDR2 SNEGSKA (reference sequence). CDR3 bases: TGCAGTGGTGGCAACAGGGAAAAACTCCAGGAGACCCAGTACTTC. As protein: CSGGNREKLQETQYF.

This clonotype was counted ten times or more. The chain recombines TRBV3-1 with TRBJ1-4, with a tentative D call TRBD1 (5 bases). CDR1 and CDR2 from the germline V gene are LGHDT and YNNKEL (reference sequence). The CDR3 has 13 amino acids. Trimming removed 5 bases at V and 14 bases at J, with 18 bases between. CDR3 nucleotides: TGTGCCAGCAGCGACCGCGGGACCGGGCAGCTGTTTTTT. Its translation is CASSDRGTGQLFF.

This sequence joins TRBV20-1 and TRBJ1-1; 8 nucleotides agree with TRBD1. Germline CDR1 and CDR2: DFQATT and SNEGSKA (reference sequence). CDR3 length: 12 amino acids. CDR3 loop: CKQGGGNTEAFF. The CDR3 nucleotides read TGCAAACAGGGGGGGGGGAACACTGAAGCTTTCTTT.

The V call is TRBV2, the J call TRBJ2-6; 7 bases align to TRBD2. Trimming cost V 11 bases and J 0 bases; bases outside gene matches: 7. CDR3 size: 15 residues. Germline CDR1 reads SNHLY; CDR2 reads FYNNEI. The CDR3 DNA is TGTGCCTCCCGGGGGGTCTACTCTGGGGCCAACGTCCTGACTTTC. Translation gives CASRGVYSGANVLTF.